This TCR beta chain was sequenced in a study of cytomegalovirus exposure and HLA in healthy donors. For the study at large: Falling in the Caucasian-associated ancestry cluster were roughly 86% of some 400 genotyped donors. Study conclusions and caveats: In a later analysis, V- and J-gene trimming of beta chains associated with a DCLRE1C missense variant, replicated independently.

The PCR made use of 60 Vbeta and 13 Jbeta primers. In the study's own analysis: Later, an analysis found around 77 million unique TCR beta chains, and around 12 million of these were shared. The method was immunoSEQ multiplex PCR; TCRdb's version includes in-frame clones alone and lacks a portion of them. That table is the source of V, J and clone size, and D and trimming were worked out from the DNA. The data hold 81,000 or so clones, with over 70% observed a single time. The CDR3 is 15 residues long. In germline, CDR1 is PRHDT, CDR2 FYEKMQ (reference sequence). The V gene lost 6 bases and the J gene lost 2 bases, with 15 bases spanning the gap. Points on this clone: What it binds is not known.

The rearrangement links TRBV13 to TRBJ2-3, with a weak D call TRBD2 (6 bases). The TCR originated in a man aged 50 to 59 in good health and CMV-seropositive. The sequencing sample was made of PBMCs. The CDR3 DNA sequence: TGTGCCAGCAGTCCGCCGGGACTCCACACAGATACGCAGTATTTT. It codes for CASSPPGLHTDTQYF.